This is a list of T cell receptor beta chains from one sample in a study of shared clonotypes between healthy human individuals. Sequenced by immunoSEQ multiplex PCR; TCRdb stores in-frame clones only, minus some. The repertoire holds 1 million to 1.3 million clones, with approximately 80% as singletons. The source material was memory CD4+ T cells from PBMCs. The receptors shown here come from a young man in good health. Some clones in this sample may be carry-over from other donors' samples. CDR3s include the opening cysteine and the closing phenylalanine or tryptophan. The order of the fields is CDR3 length, D gene, J gene, V gene, CDR3 protein. A D gene is named only where the DNA matches it firmly.

length: 15; D: TRBD1; J: TRBJ1-1; V: TRBV2; CDR3: CASRSMRQGTTEAFF
length: 15; D: .; J: TRBJ2-5; V: TRBV15; CDR3: CATSRVIAQVGTQYF
length: 17; D: TRBD1; J: TRBJ1-3; V: TRBV18; CDR3: CASSSPTGGSSGNTIYF
length: 12; D: .; J: TRBJ2-7; V: TRBV2; CDR3: CASRYNSYEQYF
length: 15; D: .; J: TRBJ2-7; V: TRBV4-3; CDR3: CASSQEVGGGYEQYF
length: 15; D: TRBD1; J: TRBJ2-7; V: TRBV10-3; CDR3: CAISGPTGARDEQYF
length: 14; D: .; J: TRBJ1-1; V: TRBV7-3; CDR3: CASSFSGANTEAFF
length: 15; D: .; J: TRBJ1-5; V: TRBV14; CDR3: CASSPSSPGDQPQHF
length: 15; D: .; J: TRBJ1-5; V: TRBV4-3; CDR3: CASSQDPLPNQPQHF
length: 11; D: .; J: TRBJ1-6; V: TRBV2; CDR3: CASSVNSPLHF
length: 15; D: .; J: TRBJ1-5; V: TRBV2; CDR3: CASSPRFRGNQPQHF
length: 13; D: .; J: TRBJ1-4; V: TRBV7-3; CDR3: CASSTGVGEKLFF
length: 14; D: TRBD2; J: TRBJ2-2; V: TRBV6-5; CDR3: CASSYWSGSGELFF
length: 15; D: TRBD2; J: TRBJ2-2; V: TRBV11-2; CDR3: CASSFTSGISGELFF
length: 14; D: .; J: TRBJ2-7; V: TRBV28; CDR3: CASSLGGGTYEQYF
length: 13; D: .; J: TRBJ2-5; V: TRBV7-2; CDR3: CASSWISTETQYF
length: 14; D: .; J: TRBJ1-2; V: TRBV2; CDR3: CASSEVPGADGYTF
length: 16; D: TRBD2; J: TRBJ2-1; V: TRBV2; CDR3: CASSERLAGSYNEQFF
length: 19; D: .; J: TRBJ2-3; V: TRBV27; CDR3: CASSFRQFDASYQADTQYF
length: 15; D: TRBD1; J: TRBJ2-7; V: TRBV6-1; CDR3: CASSEQGARTYEQYF
length: 16; D: TRBD2; J: TRBJ2-3; V: TRBV5-4; CDR3: CASSLRLAGDADTQYF
length: 13; D: .; J: TRBJ1-5; V: TRBV7-2; CDR3: CATTREGNQPQHF
length: 17; D: .; J: TRBJ2-7; V: TRBV18; CDR3: CASSPPVAGGTHYEQYF
length: 12; D: .; J: TRBJ1-2; V: TRBV7-9; CDR3: CASSLNEYGYTF
length: 15; D: .; J: TRBJ1-3; V: TRBV28; CDR3: CASLRGANSGNTIYF
length: 16; D: TRBD2; J: TRBJ2-1; V: TRBV5-1; CDR3: CASSQGLAGSRDEQFF
length: 17; D: .; J: TRBJ2-1; V: TRBV4-3; CDR3: CASSQGGGAGMRGEQFF
length: 14; D: .; J: TRBJ1-2; V: TRBV10-3; CDR3: CASNQEDSLYGYTF
length: 18; D: .; J: TRBJ2-5; V: TRBV5-1; CDR3: CASSLGLVDRVLQETQYF
length: 16; D: TRBD2; J: TRBJ2-3; V: TRBV25-1; CDR3: CASSHPSGRLADTQYF
length: 14; D: .; J: TRBJ1-2; V: TRBV7-9; CDR3: CASSLVQGTQGYTF
length: 14; D: TRBD2; J: TRBJ2-7; V: TRBV18; CDR3: CASSPQGTSGLLRF
length: 13; D: .; J: TRBJ2-7; V: TRBV10-2; CDR3: CASSENLYYEQYF
length: 14; D: .; J: TRBJ1-1; V: TRBV5-5; CDR3: CASSFSQWNTEAFF
length: 11; D: TRBD1; J: TRBJ2-1; V: TRBV7-2; CDR3: CASSLGQGEFF
length: 11; D: .; J: TRBJ1-4; V: TRBV30; CDR3: CAGDHNKKLFF
length: 14; D: TRBD1; J: TRBJ1-2; V: TRBV7-9; CDR3: CASSPGQNNYGYTF
length: 13; D: .; J: TRBJ1-1; V: TRBV28; CDR3: CASSLRARTEAFF
length: 14; D: TRBD1; J: TRBJ2-5; V: TRBV18; CDR3: CASSHTGAQETQYF
length: 16; D: .; J: TRBJ1-1; V: TRBV7-2; CDR3: CASSHTEGGAWTEAFF
length: 14; D: .; J: TRBJ2-3; V: TRBV7-9; CDR3: CASSLDRATDTQYF
length: 14; D: .; J: TRBJ1-1; V: TRBV11-2; CDR3: CASSLVPGNTEAFF
length: 13; D: .; J: TRBJ2-7; V: TRBV10-3; CDR3: CAISDGQAGEQYF
length: 12; D: .; J: TRBJ1-1; V: TRBV11-2; CDR3: CASSLSSREAFF
length: 14; D: TRBD2; J: TRBJ2-2; V: TRBV5-4; CDR3: CASSSGLAGGELFF
length: 13; D: .; J: TRBJ2-7; V: TRBV5-1; CDR3: CASTLSSGYEQYF
length: 15; D: .; J: TRBJ1-1; V: TRBV18; CDR3: CASSSNRFPNTEAFF
length: 14; D: .; J: TRBJ2-1; V: TRBV11-2; CDR3: CASSQTRDYNEQFF
length: 16; D: .; J: TRBJ2-2; V: TRBV5-1; CDR3: CASSWGGGAGTGELFF
length: 15; D: TRBD2; J: TRBJ2-5; V: TRBV27; CDR3: CASSLLAGGLETQYF
length: 15; D: .; J: TRBJ2-5; V: TRBV5-4; CDR3: CASSSPQGKEETQYF
length: 11; D: .; J: TRBJ2-7; V: TRBV29-1; CDR3: CSVTEHEEQYF
length: 16; D: TRBD1; J: TRBJ1-5; V: TRBV28; CDR3: CASSFGAGGVNQPQHF
length: 16; D: TRBD1; J: TRBJ1-1; V: TRBV4-3; CDR3: CASSQDRQGAPLRAFF
length: 13; D: .; J: TRBJ1-6; V: TRBV5-6; CDR3: CASSLGRGSPLHF
length: 15; D: .; J: TRBJ1-1; V: TRBV18; CDR3: CASSPRQSRTTEAFF
length: 15; D: TRBD1; J: TRBJ2-7; V: TRBV7-2; CDR3: CASSFRDRDHYEQYF